This T cell receptor beta chain is drawn from a study of blood T cell repertoires in COVID-19. The table came from immunoSEQ multiplex PCR; TCRdb's copy has only in-frame clones and leaves some out. This table has around 620,000 clones, 80% to 90% appearing once. The CDR3 has 14 residues. Germline V lookup: CDR1 SGHRS, CDR2 YFSETQ. Trimming shortened V by 0 bases and J by 7 bases, and 10 bases separated the two germline ends. The chain links TRBV5-1 to TRBJ1-4; D is uncertain. Source material: peripheral blood. This TCR came from a woman aged 18-29 years with acute or convalescent COVID-19. CDR3 loop: CASSLGREFEKLFF. Here the CDR3 DNA reads TGCGCCAGCAGCTTGGGGCGGGAATTTGAAAAACTGTTTTTT. The full variable domain, rest sourced from reference TRBV5-1 and TRBJ1-4, is KAGVTQTPRYLIKTRGQQVTLSCSPISGHRSVSWYQQTPGQGLQFLFEYFSETQRNKGNFPGRFSGRQFSNSRSEMNVSTLELGDSALYLCASSLGREFEKLFFGSGTQLSVL.